This TCR beta chain stems from a study of T-cell reconstitution after alpha-beta-depleted transplantation in children. Study observations and caveats: Some patients' high day-60 TCRbeta diversity was attributed to recipient cells surviving conditioning. Expanded clones from the graft, numbering several hundred, reportedly supplied alpha-beta T cells about two months after transplant. T-cell counts and diversity at one year following transplant were attributed mainly to newly produced T cells.

Unique molecular identifiers tagged the TCRbeta library. TCRdb reprocessed the PCR reads with MiXCR, giving one entry per CDR3 protein. The top ten clones hold 36% of a sample with approximately 500,000 distinct CDR3 sequences, 27% of them seen once. Details on this clonotype: What it binds is not known. One end of the junction does not line up with germline, which may come from a read error.

The germline gives CDR1 DFQATT, CDR2 SNEGSKA (reference sequence). This CDR3 contains 17 residues. This TCR was sampled from a boy in the first two years of life with Wiskott-Aldrich syndrome, due to receive a stem cell transplant. The genes are TRBV20-1 and TRBJ2-7; 10 bases line up with TRBD2. This material consisted of PBMCs, taken before TCRalphabeta/CD19-depleted stem cell transplant. Written as DNA, the CDR3 is TGCTGTGCTAGAGATGGGCTAGCGGGAGTACGGTCCTACGAGCAGTACTTC. It codes for CCARDGLAGVRSYEQYF.